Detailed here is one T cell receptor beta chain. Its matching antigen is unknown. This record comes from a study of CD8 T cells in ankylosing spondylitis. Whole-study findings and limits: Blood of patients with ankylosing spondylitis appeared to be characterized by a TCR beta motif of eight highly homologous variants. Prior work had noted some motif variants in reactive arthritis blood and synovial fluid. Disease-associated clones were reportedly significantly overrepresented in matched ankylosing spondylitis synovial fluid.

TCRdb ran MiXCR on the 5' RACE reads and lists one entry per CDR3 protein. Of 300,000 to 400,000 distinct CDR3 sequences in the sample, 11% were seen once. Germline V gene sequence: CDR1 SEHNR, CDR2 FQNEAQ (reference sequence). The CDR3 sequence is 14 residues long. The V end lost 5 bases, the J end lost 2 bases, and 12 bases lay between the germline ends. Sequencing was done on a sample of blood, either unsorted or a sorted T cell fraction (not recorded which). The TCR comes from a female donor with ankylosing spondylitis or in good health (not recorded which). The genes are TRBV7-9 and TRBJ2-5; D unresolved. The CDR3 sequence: CASSIVPWQETQYF. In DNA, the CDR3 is TGTGCCAGCAGCATCGTGCCCTGGCAAGAGACCCAGTACTTC.